The 9 T cell receptor beta chains below come from one sample, sequenced in a study of cytomegalovirus exposure and HLA in healthy donors. The PCR contained 60 Vbeta and 13 Jbeta primers. This table comes from immunoSEQ multiplex PCR, and its TCRdb copy is limited to in-frame clones, with some not included. The table has under 200,000 clones, roughly 82% seen once. The sequenced sample was PBMCs. These receptors originate from a girl aged 5 to 17 in good health and CMV-seropositive.

The chain has TRBV29-1 and TRBJ2-7, with 11 bases lining up with TRBD1. There are 15 residues in the CDR3. V lost 0 bases, J lost 7 bases, and 8 bases stayed unmatched. Germline CDR1 SQVTM, CDR2 ANQGSEA. This chain's CDR3 is CSVEEPGQGVREQYF. The CDR3 coding sequence is TGCAGCGTTGAAGAACCGGGACAGGGGGTTCGGGAGCAGTACTTC.

The CDR3 protein is CASRLPGFRYGYTF. The CDR3 DNA sequence: TGTGCCAGTCGCCTACCCGGTTTTCGGTATGGCTACACCTTC. The chain uses TRBV19 and TRBJ1-2, with D unresolved. Germline values: CDR1 LNHDA, CDR2 SQIVND (reference sequence). The CDR3 sequence is 14 residues long. Trimming took off 8 bases at V and 5 bases at J, with 18 bases between the two ends.

V is TRBV5-3 and J is TRBJ2-7, with D uncertain. TRBV5-3 is reported as an ORF; its role is uncertain. The CDR3 covers 13 residues. The V end lost 4 bases, the J end lost 6 bases, and 14 bases lay between the germline ends. The CDR3 DNA reads as TGTGCCAGAAGCGCGCCCTGTCCTCCCGAGCAGTACTTC. It is translated as CARSAPCPPEQYF.

This clone was found a few times. The CDR3 DNA reads TGTGCCTGGAGTTTCAAACCTAAACCGGGGGGCGAGCAGTACTTC. Translating gives CAWSFKPKPGGEQYF. The rearrangement links TRBV30 to TRBJ2-7; TRBD2 agrees at 7 bases. This CDR3 region has 15 residues. Germline V gene data show CDR1 as GTSNPN and CDR2 as SVGIG (reference sequence). Trimming cost V 2 bases and J 6 bases; bases outside gene matches: 13.

The chain's CDR3 is CASGSPSGYTF. In DNA, the CDR3 is TGTGCCAGCGGCTCTCCCAGTGGCTACACCTTC. This chain uses TRBV28 with TRBJ1-2; D is uncertain. V gave up 8 bases and J gave up 7 bases, with 11 bases separating them. The CDR3 consists of 11 residues. CDR1 is MDHEN and CDR2 is SYDVKM in the germline V gene.

This chain uses TRBV29-1 with TRBJ2-7; D is perhaps TRBD1 (5 bases). V was trimmed by 6 bases and J by 3 bases, leaving 9 bases between them. The CDR3 runs to 11 residues. In germline, CDR1 is SQVTM, CDR2 ANQGSEA. The CDR3 loop reads CSVDTGYEQYF. The CDR3 DNA reads as TGCAGCGTGGATACAGGCTACGAGCAGTACTTC.

The V call is TRBV5-4, the J call TRBJ2-5, with 9 bases that match TRBD1. The CDR3 extends over 15 amino acids. Germline lookup yields CDR1 SGHNT and CDR2 YYREEE (reference sequence). The junction had 6 bases not matched to a gene; V was cut back by 0 bases and J by 6 bases. CDR3 loop: CASSLAGTGWQTQYF. Here the CDR3 DNA reads TGTGCCAGCAGCTTGGCCGGGACAGGGTGGCAGACCCAGTACTTC.

There are a few counts of this clone. V usage is TRBV10-3 and J usage is TRBJ1-2, with 10 bases aligning to TRBD1. With V trimmed by 3 bases and J by 1 base, 8 bases remained unmatched. CDR1 ENHRY and CDR2 SYGVKD come from the germline V gene. CDR3 length equals 17 residues. For the CDR3, the DNA is TGTGCCATCAGTGACGGGACAGGGGCGGATTTTAACTATGGCTACACCTTC. Protein sequence: CAISDGTGADFNYGYTF.

This chain links TRBV27 with TRBJ2-5; 7 bases agree with TRBD2. The junction had 7 bases not matched to a gene; V was cut back by 5 bases and J by 4 bases. The CDR3 is 14 residues long. In germline, CDR1 is MNHEY, CDR2 SMNVEV (reference sequence). The CDR3 spells CASSAGTSAETQYF. The DNA of the CDR3 is TGTGCCAGCAGTGCCGGTACTAGCGCAGAGACCCAGTACTTC.